The 29 T cell receptor beta chains presented below share a single source sample, sequenced in a study of T-cell reconstitution after alpha-beta-depleted transplantation in children (dated by TCRdb to between 2015 and 2016). The treatment or condition label here, explained by the study, means: allogeneic hematopoietic cell transplantation with graft depleted of TCRalphabeta T cells and CD19 B cells. Library construction relied on PCR. The data were produced on an Illumina HiSeq 2500. TCR libraries were prepared with molecular barcoding, using unique molecular identifiers to normalize TCRbeta repertoire quantification. The raw public data were reprocessed by TCRdb itself: fastp quality trimming at Q25, MiXCR clonotype calling, in-frame beta chains only. A single entry per CDR3 protein holds the most common genes and DNA from its merged rows. This sample is represented by about 300,000 distinct CDR3 sequences; over 9% of them were singletons. 7% to 9.5% of the sample goes to the ten largest clones.

This material consisted of PBMCs, taken before TCRalphabeta/CD19-depleted stem cell transplant. All receptors come from a boy under two years old with acute myeloid leukemia, due to receive a stem cell transplant.

This clonotype was observed a few times. This chain links TRBV19 with TRBJ1-3, with D perhaps matching TRBD1 (6 bases). V was trimmed by 0 bases and J by 4 bases, leaving 13 bases between them. Germline V lookup: CDR1 LNHDA, CDR2 SQIVND (reference sequence). This CDR3 has 16 amino acids. The CDR3 loop reads CASSIDPRGEGNTIYF. The CDR3 bases are TGTGCCAGTAGTATAGACCCCAGGGGTGAGGGAAACACCATATATTTT.

Remarks on this clonotype: A read error is possible here, since a much larger clone lies one base away. V usage is TRBV20-1 and J usage is TRBJ2-4; 10 bases are a match to TRBD1. The germline CDR1 and CDR2 sequences are DFQATT and SNEGSKA (reference sequence). The junction had 4 bases not matched to a gene; V was cut back by 5 bases and J by 3 bases. The CDR3 runs to 14 residues. Here the CDR3 reads CSADRGLGKNIQYF. The CDR3 region has the DNA TGCAGTGCTGACAGGGGGCTAGGCAAAAACATTCAGTACTTC.

Many counts were recorded for this clonotype. The chain joins TRBV10-3 to TRBJ2-7; TRBD2 matches at 9 bases. From germline, CDR1 is ENHRY and CDR2 SYGVKD. V was clipped by 2 bases and J by 3 bases; unmatched bases: 11. The CDR3 totals 17 residues. Here the CDR3 reads CAISEPPGLAIYYEQYF. The CDR3 DNA is TGTGCCATCAGTGAGCCCCCGGGACTAGCCATCTACTACGAGCAGTACTTC.

This clonotype occurred many times. This chain joins TRBV4-1 and TRBJ2-2; TRBD1 or TRBD2 may be the D gene (7 bases each). This CDR3 spans 14 amino acids. Germline V CDR1 and CDR2: MGHRA, YSYEKL. V lost 8 bases and J 3 bases, leaving 13 bases between the germline ends. Here the CDR3 DNA reads TGCGCCAGCTCAGGGGGGGCTCACACCGGGGAGCTGTTTTTT. Translated: CASSGGAHTGELFF.

As regards this clonotype: One base away lies a much larger clone, so this may be a sequencing read error. The J gene is TRBJ2-7, the V gene TRBV6-5; TRBD2 matches 7 bases. This CDR3 region has 15 residues. The V and J ends lost 2 bases and 6 bases, in that order; junction bases with no gene match: 10. In germline, CDR1 is MNHEY, CDR2 SVGAGI. Written as DNA, the CDR3 is TGTGCCAGCAGTTACGCCACTAGCGCGACAGCCGAGCAGTACTTC. Amino acids: CASSYATSATAEQYF.

This chain links TRBV12-5 with TRBJ1-2, with 9 bases lining up with TRBD1. The CDR3 contains 15 residues. Germline V gene data show CDR1 as LGHNT and CDR2 as FRNRAP. V dropped 4 bases and J dropped 4; count of bases not matched to a gene: 7. CDR3 in amino acids: CASGSPRGQGYGYTF. As DNA, the CDR3 is TGTGCTAGTGGTTCGCCAAGGGGACAGGGCTATGGCTACACCTTC.

This clonotype was observed at least ten times. J is TRBJ2-4 and V is TRBV15, with D perhaps assigned TRBD1 or TRBD2 (6 bases each). Germline lookup yields CDR1 LNHNV and CDR2 YYDKDF (reference sequence). This CDR3 comprises 14 residues. V was pared by 5 bases and J by 8 bases, with 16 bases between. The CDR3 is CATSQGRSKDIQYF. The DNA of the CDR3 is TGTGCCACCAGCCAGGGGAGGTCAAAGGACATTCAGTACTTC.

This clonotype was recorded many times. V gene TRBV7-8 combines with J gene TRBJ2-7; D might be TRBD2 (6 bases). The length of the CDR3 is 15 residues. Germline assignment: CDR1 SGHVS and CDR2 FQNEAQ. V gave up 3 bases and J gave up 2 bases, with 14 bases separating them. This CDR3 is CASSLGDSSAYEQYF. The CDR3 DNA is TGTGCCAGCAGCTTGGGGGACTCCTCCGCCTACGAGCAGTACTTC.

This clonotype appeared many times. V usage is TRBV6-5 and J usage is TRBJ2-6; 12 bases line up with TRBD2. The CDR3 loop spans 19 amino acids. Germline values: CDR1 MNHEY, CDR2 SVGAGI. With V trimmed by 2 bases and J by 4 bases, 9 bases remained unmatched. The CDR3 coding sequence is TGTGCCAGCAGTTACCGGCCTAGCGGGGGGGCGTGGGGGGCCAACGTCCTGACTTTC. Encoded protein: CASSYRPSGGAWGANVLTF.

This clonotype has more than one count but fewer than ten. The gene calls are TRBV6-5 and TRBJ2-7; TRBD2 aligns across 9 bases. The CDR3 covers 15 residues. Unmatched junction bases numbered 5, after V lost 0 bases and J lost 5 bases. Germline V gene sequence: CDR1 MNHEY, CDR2 SVGAGI. The CDR3 region has the DNA TGTGCCAGCAGTTACTCCGGGGGACTAGCAAACGAGCAGTACTTC. It translates to CASSYSGGLANEQYF.

The chain uses TRBV19 and TRBJ1-2; D possibly corresponds to TRBD1 (6 bases). Trimming pared 3 bases from V and 4 bases from J, leaving 15 bases between. The CDR3 runs to 15 residues. Germline-derived CDR1 and CDR2 are LNHDA and SQIVND (reference sequence). CDR3 in DNA: TGTGCCAGTAGTATCCTGCCACAGGGAGCCTATGGCTACACCTTC. Protein product: CASSILPQGAYGYTF. The full variable domain, rest sourced from reference TRBV19 and TRBJ1-2, is DGGITQSPKYLFRKEGQNVTLSCEQNLNHDAMYWYRQDPGQGLRLIYYSQIVNDFQKGDIAEGYSVSREKKESFPLTVTSAQKNPTAFYLCASSILPQGAYGYTFGSGTRLTVV.

This clonotype came up many times. The chain uses TRBV4-2 and TRBJ2-5, with 10 bases matching TRBD2. In germline, CDR1 is LGHNA, CDR2 YNFKEQ. The length of the CDR3 is 18 residues. Losses at the gene ends were 0 bases for V and 0 bases for J; bases not matched to a gene: 7. CDR3 DNA sequence: TGTGCCAGCAGCCAAGATACGGGACTAGCGCCCAACCAAGAGACCCAGTACTTC. Translated: CASSQDTGLAPNQETQYF.

To note about this clonotype: At one end, the junction sequence differs from germline, possibly due to a read error. The chain couples TRBV14 to TRBJ2-5; 7 nucleotides agree with TRBD1. The CDR3 totals 10 residues. Germline V gene sequence: CDR1 SGHDN, CDR2 FVKESK. CDR3 DNA sequence: TGTGCCAGCAGCCAGGTCGCGACAGGGTTC. Protein: CASSQVATGF.

This clonotype has a count of ten or more. V usage is TRBV29-1 and J usage is TRBJ2-5; a possible D gene is TRBD1 (5 bases). The CDR3 is made up of 12 amino acids. Trimming stripped 4 bases from V and 5 bases from J, with 11 bases between. CDR1 SQVTM and CDR2 ANQGSEA come from the germline V gene. The CDR3 sequence is CSVVRGRETQYF. The DNA of the CDR3 is TGCAGCGTTGTAAGGGGCCGGGAGACCCAGTACTTC.

This clonotype showed up many times. The chain joins TRBV6-4 to TRBJ2-7; D might be TRBD1 (5 bases). This CDR3 region has 14 residues. In germline, CDR1 is MRHNA, CDR2 SNTAGT. V was pared by 5 bases and J by 3 bases, with 14 bases between. The CDR3 spells CASSQGRDFYEQYF. CDR3 nucleotide sequence: TGTGCCAGCAGTCAAGGCAGGGATTTCTACGAGCAGTACTTC.

The table lists this clonotype with many counts. This sequence joins TRBV24-1 and TRBJ2-1; D is perhaps TRBD2 (6 bases). Deletions cut 9 bases from V and 6 bases from J, with 20 bases between. From germline, CDR1 is KGHDR and CDR2 SFDVKD. CDR3 length: 15 amino acids. DNA for the CDR3: TGTGCCACCGGCACACCGGGACTCCGGACCAATGAGCAGTTCTTC. Protein sequence: CATGTPGLRTNEQFF.

A few counts support this clonotype. This sequence joins TRBV11-2 and TRBJ2-2, with D perhaps TRBD2 (6 bases). Deletions cut 1 base from V and 7 bases from J, with 10 bases between. This CDR3 has 14 amino acids. Germline lookup yields CDR1 SGHAT and CDR2 FQNNGV. The CDR3, as DNA: TGTGCCAGCAGCTTAGGCGGGGATGGCGGGGAGCTGTTTTTT. Translation: CASSLGGDGGELFF.

In regard to this clonotype: This CDR3 fails to terminate in the conserved phenylalanine or tryptophan, so it likely reflects a read error. No DNA is shown, since the ends of the CDR3 on it are uncertain; the CDR3 is the one TCRdb lists. The chain couples TRBV7-9 to TRBJ2-1; the listed D gene, TRBD2, was not tested against the DNA. Germline CDR1 is SEHNR and CDR2 is FQNEAQ (reference sequence). The CDR3 is 15 amino acids long, termini counted. The CDR3 is CASSLNAQLAGVPAL.

This clonotype was counted ten times or more. This rearrangement joins TRBV28 to TRBJ1-5; 11 nucleotides line up with TRBD1. Trimming took 4 bases from V and 3 from J; bases not matched to a gene: 5. The CDR3 has 16 residues. Germline CDR1 MDHEN, CDR2 SYDVKM. The CDR3 nucleotides read TGTGCCAGCAGTTCCCGGACAGGGGGCTACAATCAGCCCCAGCATTTT. Protein product: CASSSRTGGYNQPQHF.

The chain has TRBV20-1 and TRBJ1-2; the D is unclear. The V end lost 0 bases, the J end lost 5 bases, and 16 bases lay between the germline ends. Per germline, CDR1 DFQATT and CDR2 SNEGSKA (reference sequence). The CDR3 consists of 15 residues. As DNA, the CDR3 is TGCAGTGCTAGAGAACCGTCCGAGAACCTTTATGGCTACACCTTC. Translation: CSAREPSENLYGYTF.

This clonotype has ten or more counts. V is TRBV7-2 and J is TRBJ2-1, with TRBD2 identical over 10 bases. With V trimmed by 6 bases and J by 8 bases, 13 bases remained unmatched. Germline V CDR1 and CDR2: SGHTA, FQGNSA. CDR3 size: 16 residues. The CDR3 loop is CASRFSPGLASDEQFF. Written as DNA, the CDR3 is TGTGCCAGCAGATTTTCCCCGGGACTAGCGTCAGATGAGCAGTTCTTC.

This clonotype was found many times. The chain couples TRBV5-8 to TRBJ2-5, with TRBD1 matching 9 bases. Per the germline V gene, CDR1 is SGHTS and CDR2 is YDEGEE. V trimming: 3 bases; J trimming: 2 bases; junction bases outside the gene matches: 8. This CDR3 comprises 16 residues. The CDR3 region is CASSWGTGTLQETQYF. CDR3 bases: TGTGCCAGCAGCTGGGGGACAGGGACCCTTCAAGAGACCCAGTACTTC.

There are a few counts of this clonotype. This chain connects TRBV5-1 to TRBJ2-5, with TRBD2 matching 13 bases. There are 18 residues in the CDR3. Per the germline V gene, CDR1 is SGHRS and CDR2 is YFSETQ. V dropped 0 bases and J dropped 3; count of bases not matched to a gene: 8. The CDR3 nucleotides read TGCGCCAGCAGCTTGGGACTAGGACTAGCGGGGGATAAAGAGACCCAGTACTTC. It encodes CASSLGLGLAGDKETQYF.

This clonotype showed up many times. This rearrangement joins TRBV10-3 to TRBJ1-1, with D possibly TRBD1 on 6 matching bases. The CDR3 extends over 14 amino acids. Trimming removed 6 bases from V and 3 bases from J, with 14 bases in between. The germline gives CDR1 ENHRY, CDR2 SYGVKD. CDR3 loop: CAIRYRDTDTEAFF. The CDR3 DNA is TGTGCCATCAGGTACCGGGACACCGACACTGAAGCTTTCTTT.

This clonotype was detected a few times. The chain is built from TRBV5-5 and TRBJ1-6; D unclear. The CDR3 consists of 13 residues. The germline V and J ends were trimmed by 0 bases and 7 bases, with 5 bases remaining between them. The V gene's germline CDR1 is SGHKS and CDR2 YYEKEE (reference sequence). CDR3 loop: CASSLAVNSPLHF. CDR3 DNA sequence: TGTGCCAGCAGCTTGGCCGTCAATTCACCCCTCCACTTT.

This clonotype has a single count. A much larger clone differs by one base, so this may be a read error. The CDR3 nucleotides are TGTGCCAGCAGCTTATTCCTGTTCGGGGAGCTGTTTTTT. This codes for CASSLFLFGELFF. This rearrangement joins TRBV7-2 to TRBJ2-2; no firm D call. This CDR3 spans 13 amino acids. Germline CDR1 is SGHTA and CDR2 is FQGNSA. The V end was cut by 2 bases, the J end by 7 bases, with 8 bases between.

The sample holds many counts of this clonotype. This chain links TRBV11-2 with TRBJ2-5; possibly TRBD1 for D (5 bases). The CDR3 loop spans 13 amino acids. The germline V gene encodes CDR1 SGHAT and CDR2 FQNNGV. V was shortened by 1 base and J by 7 bases, with 10 bases between the two germline ends. The CDR3 nucleotides are TGTGCCAGCAGCTTAGTCCAGGGAAGGACCCAGTACTTC. Protein sequence: CASSLVQGRTQYF.

This clonotype was recorded many times. The V and J genes are TRBV7-2 and TRBJ2-2, with D possibly called TRBD1 or TRBD2 (6 bases each). The CDR3 length is 16 residues. V gave up 1 base and J gave up 0 bases, with 9 bases separating them. Germline V lookup: CDR1 SGHTA, CDR2 FQGNSA. CDR3 amino acids: CASSLVGGPNTGELFF. The CDR3 DNA reads TGTGCCAGCAGCTTAGTGGGGGGCCCGAACACCGGGGAGCTGTTTTTT.

The sample holds many counts of this clonotype. The chain employs TRBV6-5 and TRBJ2-7; no clear D gene. The CDR3 is 14 amino acids. Trimming left V 0 bases short and J 3 bases short, with 9 bases between. In germline, CDR1 is MNHEY, CDR2 SVGAGI. Here the CDR3 reads CASSYSNSLYEQYF. The CDR3 coding sequence is TGTGCCAGCAGTTACTCGAACAGTCTCTACGAGCAGTACTTC.